This T cell receptor (beta chain) was captured by sequencing in a study of blood T cell repertoires in COVID-19 (dated by TCRdb to 2018 to 2021). In the study overall: Samples from collaborators originated in the United States, Italy and Spain and spanned both the acute and convalescent phases of COVID-19. The material from the prospective study consisted of cDNA or gDNA derived from T cells, B-cell-depleted T cells, or PBMCs. Deeply sampled blood TCRbeta repertoires from subjects exposed to, actively infected with, or recovered from COVID-19 were included in the dataset. The repertoires were made available in a free public database intended to serve as a resource for research on the immune response to SARS-CoV-2. Samples were obtained from the ongoing ImmuneRACE study (first 160 participants) and from over a thousand subjects provided by 6 global collaborators. Sample metadata almost always included a de-identified subject ID, COVID-19 status, age in years and sex. Where HLA class I and class II types were available, the types were taken from metadata supplied by the sample provider, not from assay-based typing.

The study at large found these results: How much clinical and demographic metadata was included differed by source and by participant, and the metadata was provided uncurated.

Trimming takes 1 base off V and 8 bases off J; junction bases not matched to a gene: 4. CDR1 and CDR2 are drawn from the germline V gene: MNHNS, SASEGT. The CDR3 measures 15 amino acids from cysteine to phenylalanine. Only CDR3 DNA is held: 45 bases, read in frame from base 1. The collaborating institutions used their own protocols to collect whole blood in K2EDTA tubes. For TCRbeta analysis, collaborator samples were shipped as frozen whole blood, as isolated PBMCs, or as DNA extracted from either sample type. The immunoSEQ Assay, a bias-controlled multiplex PCR, was used to amplify TCRbeta CDR3 regions from genomic DNA. In the original analysis: Within the assay, amplification of reference gene primers was used to estimate how many nucleated cells each sample contained. To quantify the absolute abundance of each unique TCRbeta CDR3 rearrangement, sequence reads were collapsed and filtered. For each sample, productive Simpson clonality was calculated as the square root of Simpson's diversity index across productive rearrangements. TCRdb limited this immuneACCESS table to in-frame rearrangements with V and J called. A share of clones is missing; checked studies link under half to unresolved V genes, and the rest is unexplained. V and J calls and clone size come straight from that table; D and trimming were deduced from the DNA. Within this sample are some 160,000 clones, with 76% of them counted one time only. The ten largest make up 4% to 4.5% of the sample.

Notes on this clone: It lacks a known antigen. It has no much larger one-base neighbor in the sample; base qualities were not kept.

This clonotype was sampled from a man aged 60-69 years with acute or convalescent COVID-19. The sample taken for sequencing was peripheral blood. The chain employs TRBV6-1 and TRBJ2-1; 11 junctional bases match TRBD2. The CDR3 in this case is CASSEGASGRHEQFF. The DNA sequence is TGTGCCAGCAGTGAAGGAGCTAGCGGGAGGCATGAGCAGTTCTTC.